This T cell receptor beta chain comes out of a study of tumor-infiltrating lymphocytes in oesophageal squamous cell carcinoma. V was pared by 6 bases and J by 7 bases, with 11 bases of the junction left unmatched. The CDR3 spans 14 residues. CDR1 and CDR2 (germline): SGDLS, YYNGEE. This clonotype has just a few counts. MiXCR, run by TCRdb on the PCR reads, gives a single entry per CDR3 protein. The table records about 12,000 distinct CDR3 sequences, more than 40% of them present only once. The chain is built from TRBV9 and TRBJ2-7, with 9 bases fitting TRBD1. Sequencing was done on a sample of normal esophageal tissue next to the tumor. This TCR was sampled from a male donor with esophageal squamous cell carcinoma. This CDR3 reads CASNRDRVTDEQYF. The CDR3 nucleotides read TGTGCCAGCAACCGGGACAGGGTAACAGATGAGCAGTACTTC. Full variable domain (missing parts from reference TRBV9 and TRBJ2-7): DSGVTQTPKHLITATGQRVTLRCSPRSGDLSVYWYQQSLDQGLQFLIQYYNGEERAKGNILERFSAQQFPDLHSELNLSSLELGDSALYFCASNRDRVTDEQYFGPGTRLTVT.